Shown below are 20 T cell receptor beta chains from a single sample sequenced in a study of T-cell reconstitution after alpha-beta-depleted transplantation in children. For TCRbeta, the library was prepared with unique molecular identifiers. In TCRdb, the PCR reads were re-called with MiXCR into one record per CDR3 protein. The sample records under 150,000 distinct CDR3 sequences, 8.5% to 10% being singletons. Sequences were derived from PBMCs, mostly from graft donor cells, sampled 180 days after TCRalphabeta/CD19-depleted stem cell transplant. The origin of the receptors is a girl less than two years old who had a stem cell transplant for combined immunodeficiency, so the T cells may come from the graft donor.

This clonotype was seen only a few times. J is TRBJ1-1 and V is TRBV7-2; D is possibly TRBD1 (5 bases). The CDR3 totals 15 residues. Trimming pared 0 bases from V and 9 bases from J, leaving 17 bases between. Germline CDR1 SGHTA, CDR2 FQGNSA. CDR3: CASSLAGRGIFKAFF. The CDR3 coding sequence is TGTGCCAGCAGCTTAGCCGGTCGGGGGATATTTAAAGCTTTCTTT.

This clonotype occurred a few times. The V call is TRBV20-1, the J call TRBJ2-5, with unresolved D. The germline gives CDR1 DFQATT, CDR2 SNEGSKA (reference sequence). The CDR3 has 13 amino acids. The V end was cut by 4 bases, the J end by 7 bases, with 16 bases between. For the CDR3, the DNA is TGCAGTGCTATGTTGTGGGCCAGGCGGACCCAGTACTTC. Its translation is CSAMLWARRTQYF.

This clonotype has a handful of counts. The J gene is TRBJ1-5, the V gene TRBV7-6; tentatively, D is TRBD1 (5 bases). V lost 5 bases, J lost 5 bases, and 13 bases lay in between. The length of the CDR3 is 14 residues. The germline gives CDR1 SGHVS, CDR2 FNYEAQ. As DNA, the CDR3 is TGTGCCAGCAGCCCCTTTGGGGGTTATCAGCCCCAGCATTTT. Protein product: CASSPFGGYQPQHF.

The chain couples TRBV29-1 to TRBJ1-1; 9 nucleotides match TRBD1. There are 15 residues in the CDR3. Trimming cost V 6 bases and J 1 base; bases outside gene matches: 9. Per the germline V gene, CDR1 is SQVTM and CDR2 is ANQGSEA. The CDR3 reads CSVHLQGARNTEAFF. The DNA of the CDR3 is TGCAGCGTCCACTTACAGGGGGCGAGGAACACTGAAGCTTTCTTT.

This clonotype was seen at least ten times. The rearrangement links TRBV10-3 to TRBJ2-7; TRBD2 matches at 13 bases. Losses at the gene ends were 7 bases for V and 1 base for J; bases not matched to a gene: 10. Per the germline V gene, CDR1 is ENHRY and CDR2 is SYGVKD. The CDR3 runs to 17 residues. CDR3 DNA sequence: TGTGCCATCAACTCTGAGACTAGCGGGGGGTCTTCCTACGAGCAGTACTTC. This gives the protein CAINSETSGGSSYEQYF.

In this sample, this clonotype turned up many times. This rearrangement joins TRBV6-1 to TRBJ2-7; TRBD1 might be the D (6 bases). Between the trimmed V and J ends, which lost 8 bases and 2 bases, there was a span of 13 bases. This CDR3 spans 13 amino acids. Per the germline V gene, CDR1 is MNHNS and CDR2 is SASEGT. The CDR3 region has the DNA TGTGCCAGCGGATTGACAGGAACCTACGAGCAGTACTTC. This gives the protein CASGLTGTYEQYF.

This rearrangement joins TRBV7-8 to TRBJ2-7; 9 nucleotides agree with TRBD1. The CDR3 contains 14 residues. The V segment lost 5 bases and the J segment 2 bases; nucleotides outside the gene matches: 4. The germline V gene encodes CDR1 SGHVS and CDR2 FQNEAQ. For the CDR3, the DNA is TGTGCCAGCAGCACACAGGGGGCCGCCTACGAGCAGTACTTC. It specifies CASSTQGAAYEQYF.

This clonotype was found a few times. In nucleotides, the CDR3 is TGTGCCAGCAGTACCCCAGCGGGGCTCTCCTACGAGCAGTACTTC. Amino acid sequence: CASSTPAGLSYEQYF. This rearrangement joins TRBV6-1 to TRBJ2-7, with TRBD2 identical over 7 bases. CDR3 length equals 15 residues. Losses at the gene ends were 5 bases for V and 0 bases for J; bases not matched to a gene: 7. The germline gives CDR1 MNHNS, CDR2 SASEGT.

This clonotype appeared a few times. The CDR3 here is CSVEGMGGRETGELFF. CDR3 nucleotide sequence: TGCAGCGTTGAAGGGATGGGGGGCCGAGAAACCGGGGAGCTGTTTTTT. The chain couples TRBV29-1 to TRBJ2-2; either TRBD1 or TRBD2 may fit D (6 bases each). CDR1 is SQVTM, CDR2 ANQGSEA, per germline. This CDR3 contains 16 residues. Trimming left V 1 base short and J 5 bases short, with 17 bases between.

A few counts support this clonotype. The chain uses TRBV10-3 and TRBJ2-5, with a weak D call TRBD2 (7 bases). The CDR3 covers 13 residues. The germline V gene has CDR1 ENHRY and CDR2 SYGVKD. Trimming stripped 7 bases from V and 1 base from J, with 10 bases between. CDR3 protein: CAIKGGIQETQYF. The DNA of the CDR3 is TGTGCCATCAAGGGGGGGATCCAAGAGACCCAGTACTTC.

There are many counts of this clonotype. V usage is TRBV19 and J usage is TRBJ2-3, with no clear D. The CDR3 is made up of 18 amino acids. Germline CDR1 is LNHDA and CDR2 is SQIVND (reference sequence). Trimming removed 5 bases from V and 0 bases from J, with 21 bases in between. The CDR3 DNA reads as TGTGCCAGTAGTGGTGGGCAATTTGGTTCCCCTAGCACAGATACGCAGTATTTT. Amino acids: CASSGGQFGSPSTDTQYF.

The chain uses TRBV7-6 and TRBJ2-1; 7 bases match TRBD2. Germline CDR1 and CDR2: SGHVS and FNYEAQ. V lost 1 base and J lost 10; bases outside the gene matches: 10. This CDR3 spans 15 amino acids. DNA for the CDR3: TGTGCCAGCAGCTTAGGAGGGGAGGGGTACAGGGAGCAGTTCTTC. Protein sequence: CASSLGGEGYREQFF.

This clonotype came up a few times. The chain recombines TRBV7-3 with TRBJ2-1; 12 bases are shared with TRBD2. Germline V gene lookup returns CDR1 SGHTA and CDR2 FQGTGA. The ends lost 5 bases at V and 4 bases at J; junction bases unmatched: 3. The CDR3 totals 15 residues. Written as DNA, the CDR3 is TGTGCCAGCAGCCCCGGACTAGCGGGGTACAATGAGCAGTTCTTC. It codes for CASSPGLAGYNEQFF.

The V gene is TRBV19, the J gene TRBJ2-7, with D possibly matching TRBD2 (6 bases). Germline values: CDR1 LNHDA, CDR2 SQIVND (reference sequence). V was pared by 7 bases and J by 2 bases, with 15 bases between. The CDR3 sequence is 14 residues long. The DNA of the CDR3 is TGTGCCAGTATTGAGGCCCGGAGGGCCTACGAGCAGTACTTC. The encoded protein is CASIEARRAYEQYF.

This clonotype appeared many times. The chain couples TRBV25-1 to TRBJ2-7, with a tentative D call TRBD2 (6 bases). The CDR3 extends over 13 amino acids. V shed 1 base and J shed 5 bases, with 9 bases lying between them. Germline V gene data show CDR1 as MGHDK and CDR2 as SYGVNS. CDR3 sequence (DNA): TGTGCCAGCAGTGAATCGGGAGCCCACGAGCAGTACTTC. Amino acid sequence: CASSESGAHEQYF.

Ten or more counts support this clonotype. This rearrangement joins TRBV29-1 to TRBJ2-2; D is ambiguous. The CDR3 contains 11 residues. Germline V CDR1 and CDR2: SQVTM, ANQGSEA. V lost 1 base to trimming and J lost 7 bases, with 4 bases between them. The CDR3 nucleotides are TGCAGCGTTGAAGGGGTCGGGGAGCTGTTTTTT. Its translation: CSVEGVGELFF.

This clonotype was found a few times. V usage is TRBV5-1 and J usage is TRBJ2-5, with D hard to call. From germline, CDR1 is SGHRS and CDR2 YFSETQ. V was pared by 5 bases and J by 2 bases, with 19 bases between. The CDR3 consists of 16 residues. CDR3 residues: CASSRFTLVVQETQYF. The DNA for the CDR3 is TGCGCCAGCAGTAGGTTTACGCTAGTGGTTCAAGAGACCCAGTACTTC.

This clonotype was found a few times. The chain is built from TRBV5-1 and TRBJ1-1, with no clear D. This CDR3 contains 14 residues. The germline CDR1 and CDR2 sequences are SGHRS and YFSETQ. V was clipped by 4 bases and J by 3 bases, with 13 bases between them. In DNA form, the CDR3 reads TGCGCCAGCAGCGGTGGGCCCCAATACACTGAAGCTTTCTTT. It is translated as CASSGGPQYTEAFF.

This clonotype was seen repeatedly, ten times or more. The V and J genes are TRBV5-1 and TRBJ2-1; no clear D. The CDR3 consists of 16 residues. Trimming removed 0 bases from V and 2 bases from J, with 12 bases in between. Per the germline V gene, CDR1 is SGHRS and CDR2 is YFSETQ. The CDR3 bases are TGCGCCAGCAGCTTGGCACCCGGAAGGGCCTACAATGAGCAGTTCTTC. The encoded protein is CASSLAPGRAYNEQFF. Supplemented by reference TRBV5-1 and TRBJ2-1, the full variable domain reads KAGVTQTPRYLIKTRGQQVTLSCSPISGHRSVSWYQQTPGQGLQFLFEYFSETQRNKGNFPGRFSGRQFSNSRSEMNVSTLELGDSALYLCASSLAPGRAYNEQFFGPGTRLTVL.

This clonotype has just a few counts. This chain links TRBV20-1 with TRBJ2-2; unclear D gene. Germline values: CDR1 DFQATT, CDR2 SNEGSKA (reference sequence). The CDR3 sequence is 15 residues long. Trimming removed 0 bases from V and 1 base from J, with 9 bases in between. This CDR3 is CSARDYLLNTGELFF. The CDR3 bases are TGCAGTGCTAGAGATTACCTACTGAACACCGGGGAGCTGTTTTTT.